One TCR beta chain is described in this entry. Using immunoSEQ multiplex PCR, the repertoire was profiled, and TCRdb retains in-frame clones only, with some absent. The data contain some 150,000 clones, roughly 82% of them singletons. This entry is derived from a study of blood T cell repertoires in COVID-19. The junction had 4 bases not matched to a gene; V was cut back by 3 bases and J by 5 bases. Germline V gives CDR1 LGHDT, CDR2 YNNKEL (reference sequence). This CDR3 contains 14 residues. The V call is TRBV3-1 (or the pseudogene TRBV3-2), the J call TRBJ2-1, with TRBD2 matching over 7 bases. The source of this sequence is an older woman with acute or convalescent COVID-19. The sample was peripheral blood. CDR3 coding DNA: TGTGCCAGCAGCCAGCGGGGGTACGACAATGAGCAGTTCTTC. Its translation is CASSQRGYDNEQFF.